The clone carrying this T cell receptor (beta chain) was seen more than once but under ten times. Its antigen remains unknown. The entry originates in a study of blood T cells in healthy people across ages. CDR3 length: 15 amino acids. Unmatched junction bases numbered 9, after V lost 5 bases and J lost 3 bases. From germline, CDR1 is SGHRS and CDR2 YFSETQ. The second PCR ran 7 to 11 cycles with a sample-barcoded 5' primer and J-beta primers. Each CDR3 protein gets one entry after TCRdb re-called the 5' RACE reads with MiXCR. This table has hundreds of thousands of distinct CDR3 sequences, 45% to 50% appearing once. Study observations and caveats: Using unsorted PBMCs precluded a conclusive naive versus antigen-experienced comparison. Greater diversity and more naive CD4+ cells were seen in long-lived donors than in aged donors.

Sample: blood. The sequence came from a man younger than 45 in good health. This sequence joins TRBV5-1 and TRBJ1-2; 8 bases line up with TRBD1. The CDR3 sequence: CASRTSHRGDYGYTF. The CDR3, as DNA: TGCGCCAGCAGGACGAGTCACAGGGGGGACTATGGCTACACCTTC.